The 29 T cell receptor beta chains listed next were all sequenced from one sample in a study of blood T cell repertoires in COVID-19. The data were produced by immunoSEQ multiplex PCR, yet TCRdb's version contains in-frame clones alone and is incomplete. This sample has about 190,000 clones, with 75% to 90% found just once. Sequencing was done on a sample of peripheral blood. The receptors were gathered from a man between 40 and 49 years old with acute or convalescent COVID-19.

The chain employs TRBV11-2 and TRBJ1-2; 7 bases line up with TRBD1. V lost 4 bases to trimming and J lost 10 bases; unmatched junction nucleotides: 6. The CDR3 is 12 residues long. Looked up from germline, CDR1 is SGHAT and CDR2 is FQNNGV. CDR3 residues: CASSSRDRTYTF. In DNA, the CDR3 is TGTGCCAGCAGCTCAAGGGACAGAACCTACACCTTC. The variable domain in full, with the rest retrieved from reference TRBV11-2 and TRBJ1-2, is EAGVAQSPRYKIIEKRQSVAFWCNPISGHATLYWYQQILGQGPKLLIQFQNNGVVDDSQLPKDRFSAERLKGVDSTLKIQPAKLEDSAVYLCASSSRDRTYTFGSGTRLTVV.

This clone was observed once. The gene calls are TRBV28 and TRBJ1-2; D is possibly TRBD1 (6 bases). V was clipped by 7 bases and J by 4 bases, with 16 bases between them. The CDR3 is made up of 14 amino acids. CDR1 MDHEN and CDR2 SYDVKM come from the germline V gene. The CDR3 coding sequence is TGTGCCAGCAAAGGGGGGGGTGTACTCTATGGCTACACCTTC. This sequence encodes CASKGGGVLYGYTF.

This rearrangement joins TRBV5-4 to TRBJ2-5; 8 nucleotides align to TRBD1. The CDR3 sequence is 15 residues long. J was trimmed by 1 base and V by 5 bases; bases with no gene match: 7. Germline V gives CDR1 SGHNT, CDR2 YYREEE (reference sequence). This chain's CDR3 is CASRHKTGAQETQYF. Here the CDR3 DNA reads TGTGCCAGCAGGCACAAGACAGGGGCCCAAGAGACCCAGTACTTC.

V usage is TRBV6-5 and J usage is TRBJ1-2; no reliable D call. Germline V gene sequence: CDR1 MNHEY, CDR2 SVGAGI. The V end was cut by 6 bases, the J end by 7 bases, with 18 bases between. There are 14 residues in the CDR3. The CDR3 loop is CASRPLASAGGYTF. In DNA form, the CDR3 reads TGTGCCAGCAGACCACTAGCCTCGGCGGGTGGCTACACCTTC.

The chain employs TRBV7-2 and TRBJ1-1; D is unresolved. The CDR3 is made up of 13 amino acids. Germline CDR1 and CDR2: SGHTA and FQGNSA. V lost 2 bases and J 5 bases, leaving 9 bases between the germline ends. The CDR3 here is CASSLSPSTEAFF. In DNA, the CDR3 is TGTGCCAGCAGCTTATCCCCCAGTACTGAAGCTTTCTTT.

V and J are TRBV28 and TRBJ2-3, with D unresolved. The V gene lost 1 base and the J gene lost 0 bases, with 2 bases spanning the gap. CDR1 is MDHEN, CDR2 SYDVKM, per germline. There are 13 residues in the CDR3. This chain's CDR3 is CASSLLSTDTQYF. The CDR3, as DNA: TGTGCCAGCAGTTTATTAAGCACAGATACGCAGTATTTT.

V gene TRBV5-4 combines with J gene TRBJ2-7, with D tentatively TRBD1 (5 bases). The V end lost 0 bases, the J end lost 4 bases, and 14 bases lay between the germline ends. This CDR3 is 15 amino acids long. Germline CDR1 SGHNT, CDR2 YYREEE (reference sequence). The CDR3 loop reads CASSLGQGLGYEQYF. CDR3 bases: TGTGCCAGCAGCTTGGGGCAGGGATTAGGGTACGAGCAGTACTTC.

The chain links TRBV5-1 to TRBJ2-7; 11 bases are shared with TRBD2. In germline, CDR1 is SGHRS, CDR2 YFSETQ. With V trimmed by 4 bases and J by 7 bases, 7 bases remained unmatched. This CDR3 has 14 amino acids. CDR3 bases: TGCGCCAGCAGCGTCACTAGCGGGGGCGGTGAGCAGTACTTC. Its protein product is CASSVTSGGGEQYF.

V gene TRBV18 combines with J gene TRBJ2-3, with 14 nucleotides matching TRBD2. This CDR3 has 16 residues. Germline V lookup: CDR1 KGHSH, CDR2 LQKENI. Unmatched junction bases numbered 2, after V lost 3 bases and J lost 3 bases. CDR3 nucleotides: TGTGCCAGCTCACCTAGGACTAGCGGGGGGACAGATACGCAGTATTTT. Translating gives CASSPRTSGGTDTQYF.

This chain uses TRBV4-3 with TRBJ1-2; a weak D match, TRBD1 (6 bases). The CDR3 is made up of 13 amino acids. Germline CDR1 reads LGHNA; CDR2 reads YSLEER. Trimming stripped 2 bases from V and 6 bases from J, with 10 bases between. The chain's CDR3 is CASSQIGGDGYTF. The CDR3 DNA reads as TGCGCCAGCAGCCAAATAGGGGGGGATGGCTACACCTTC.

This chain uses TRBV7-9 with TRBJ1-3; D unclear. The germline V gene encodes CDR1 SEHNR and CDR2 FQNEAQ (reference sequence). V was trimmed by 1 base and J by 0 bases, leaving 4 bases between them. The CDR3 is made up of 14 amino acids. CDR3 bases: TGTGCCAGCAGCTTAGATAACTCTGGAAACACCATATATTTT. This codes for CASSLDNSGNTIYF.

The DNA of the CDR3 is TGTGCCAGCAGCTTGGACATAAACACTGAAGCTTTCTTT. It yields the protein CASSLDINTEAFF. The chain recombines TRBV5-4 with TRBJ1-1; no reliable D call. The length of the CDR3 is 13 residues. Germline V lookup: CDR1 SGHNT, CDR2 YYREEE (reference sequence). V was trimmed by 0 bases and J by 2 bases, leaving 5 bases between them.

The J gene is TRBJ1-5, the V gene TRBV6-6; no clear D gene. V lost 5 bases and J 0 bases, leaving 20 bases between the germline ends. The CDR3 spans 18 residues. Germline lookup yields CDR1 MNHNY and CDR2 SVGAGI (reference sequence). The CDR3 coding sequence is TGTGCCAGCAGTCCCACGGTAAATAGATACTATAGCAATCAGCCCCAGCATTTT. Translating gives CASSPTVNRYYSNQPQHF.

This rearrangement joins TRBV19 to TRBJ2-2, with 8 bases fitting TRBD1. Losses at the gene ends were 7 bases for V and 6 bases for J; bases not matched to a gene: 13. Germline loops: CDR1 LNHDA, CDR2 SQIVND (reference sequence). The CDR3 spans 16 residues. CDR3 sequence reads: CASIGRTDRAAGELFF. CDR3 nucleotides: TGTGCCAGTATCGGCCGCACGGACAGGGCGGCCGGGGAGCTGTTTTTT.

The chain is built from TRBV10-1 and TRBJ2-2; the D is unclear. The germline V gene has CDR1 WNHNN and CDR2 SYGVQD (reference sequence). The CDR3 loop spans 14 amino acids. Trimming stripped 0 bases from V and 3 bases from J, with 5 bases between. The CDR3 sequence is CASSESEYTGELFF. CDR3 in DNA: TGCGCCAGCAGTGAGTCAGAGTACACCGGGGAGCTGTTTTTT.

This clone was detected only once. This sequence joins TRBV3-1 (or the pseudogene TRBV3-2) and TRBJ1-3, with D maybe TRBD1 (6 bases). With 4 bases removed from V and 0 bases from J, the gap between germline ends came to 13 bases. There are 16 residues in the CDR3. Germline assignment: CDR1 LGHDT and CDR2 YNNKEL (reference sequence). The CDR3 DNA reads TGTGCCAGCAGCCGCGGACAGATTGTCTCTGGAAACACCATATATTTT. It yields the protein CASSRGQIVSGNTIYF.

In this sample, this clone turned up once. The chain links TRBV3-1 (or the pseudogene TRBV3-2) to TRBJ1-1, with D maybe TRBD1 (6 bases). The germline V gene has CDR1 LGHDT and CDR2 YNNKEL (reference sequence). This CDR3 has 17 amino acids. V lost 0 bases to trimming and J lost 1 base, with 15 bases between them. This chain's CDR3 is CASSQELTGMWNTEAFF. CDR3 nucleotides: TGTGCCAGCAGCCAAGAACTCACAGGGATGTGGAACACTGAAGCTTTCTTT.

The chain recombines TRBV2 with TRBJ2-5, with TRBD2 identical over 11 bases. The CDR3 is made up of 14 amino acids. Germline V gene lookup returns CDR1 SNHLY and CDR2 FYNNEI. The V and J ends lost 9 bases and 4 bases, in that order; junction bases with no gene match: 7. CDR3 residues: CASKTGTSGETQYF. CDR3 nucleotide sequence: TGTGCCAGTAAGACAGGGACTAGCGGAGAGACCCAGTACTTC. Looking up the rest from reference TRBV2 and TRBJ2-5 gives the full variable domain: EPEVTQTPSHQVTQMGQEVILRCVPISNHLYFYWYRQILGQKVEFLVSFYNNEISEKSEIFDDQFSVERPDGSNFTLKIRSTKLEDSAMYFCASKTGTSGETQYFGPGTRLLVL.

This clone was observed a single time. The J gene is TRBJ2-7, the V gene TRBV4-3; possibly TRBD2 for D (5 bases). The V and J ends lost 4 bases and 7 bases respectively, with 11 bases between them. CDR1 LGHNA and CDR2 YSLEER come from the germline V gene. The length of the CDR3 is 12 residues. CDR3 sequence reads: CASSPGPGEQYF. As DNA, the CDR3 is TGCGCCAGCAGCCCTGGACCGGGGGAGCAGTACTTC.

This sequence joins TRBV6-2 or TRBV6-3 and TRBJ2-1; TRBD1 agrees at 7 bases. This CDR3 comprises 15 residues. Germline CDR1 is MNHEY and CDR2 is SVGEGT. Trimming took 6 bases from V and 4 from J; bases not matched to a gene: 9. This chain's CDR3 is CASSLRDSLYNEQFF. As DNA, the CDR3 is TGTGCCAGCAGCCTCCGGGACAGCCTTTACAATGAGCAGTTCTTC.

V usage is TRBV7-9 and J usage is TRBJ2-7; D ambiguous. V was cut by 5 bases and J by 3 bases, with 11 bases left in between. CDR1 and CDR2 from the germline V gene are SEHNR and FQNEAQ (reference sequence). The CDR3 has 13 residues. Written as DNA, the CDR3 is TGTGCCAGCAGCCCCACCCCACTCTACGAGCAGTACTTC. Protein product: CASSPTPLYEQYF.

The chain joins TRBV12-3 or TRBV12-4 to TRBJ1-5, with D uncertain. V was pared by 6 bases and J by 0 bases, with 6 bases between. The CDR3 extends over 13 amino acids. CDR3 in DNA: TGTGCCAGCAGAGCTAGTAGCAATCAGCCCCAGCATTTT. It codes for CASRASSNQPQHF.

The rearrangement links TRBV28 to TRBJ1-2; D gene ambiguous. Per germline, CDR1 MDHEN and CDR2 SYDVKM. This CDR3 contains 11 residues. Trimming took off 8 bases at V and 8 bases at J, with 12 bases between the two ends. Written as DNA, the CDR3 is TGTGCCAGCGCCGACACACGGGGCTACACCTTC. Its protein is CASADTRGYTF.

This clone was seen a single time. This chain uses TRBV7-9 with TRBJ1-2, with 8 bases that match TRBD1. Germline loops: CDR1 SEHNR, CDR2 FQNEAQ (reference sequence). The CDR3 has 15 residues. V gave up 5 bases and J gave up 6 bases; unmatched junction bases: 11. The CDR3 loop is CASSLGQAIGDGYTF. For the CDR3, the DNA is TGTGCCAGCAGCCTGGGACAGGCCATAGGGGATGGCTACACCTTC.

The chain employs TRBV7-3 and TRBJ1-1; 9 nucleotides align to TRBD1. The J segment lost 7 bases and the V segment lost 5 bases, leaving 5 bases of the junction unmatched. From germline, CDR1 is SGHTA and CDR2 FQGTGA. The length of the CDR3 is 13 residues. CDR3 nucleotide sequence: TGTGCCAGCAGCATCACAGGGGGCAGTGAAGCTTTCTTT. Translated, it gives CASSITGGSEAFF. Together with reference TRBV7-3 and TRBJ1-1, the CDR3 gives the full variable domain: GAGVSQTPSNKVTEKGKYVELRCDPISGHTALYWYRQSLGQGPEFLIYFQGTGAADDSGLPNDRFFAVRPEGSVSTLKIQRTERGDSAVYLCASSITGGSEAFFGQGTRLTVV.

V usage is TRBV6-5 and J usage is TRBJ2-7; D uncertain. The CDR3 spans 11 residues. Trimming shortened V by 5 bases and J by 3 bases, and 5 bases separated the two germline ends. The V gene's germline CDR1 is MNHEY and CDR2 SVGAGI. This CDR3 reads CASSPHYEQYF. The DNA for the CDR3 is TGTGCCAGCAGTCCCCACTACGAGCAGTACTTC.

CDR3 DNA: TGTGCCAGCGGGACAGGGTTTGACACTGAAGCTTTCTTT. Translating it yields CASGTGFDTEAFF. V and J are TRBV2 and TRBJ1-1; 9 nucleotides align to TRBD1. From germline, CDR1 is SNHLY and CDR2 FYNNEI. The trim removed 8 bases at V and 3 bases at J, leaving 4 bases unmatched. The CDR3 runs to 13 residues.

This clone was detected a few times. V usage is TRBV5-6 and J usage is TRBJ1-5; possible D gene TRBD1, 6 bases. Germline-derived CDR1 and CDR2 are SGHDT and YYEEEE. The germline V and J ends were trimmed by 0 bases and 2 bases, with 12 bases remaining between them. This CDR3 is 16 amino acids long. The CDR3 loop is CASSLVAGAGNQPQHF. The DNA for the CDR3 is TGTGCCAGCAGCTTGGTAGCGGGGGCCGGCAATCAGCCCCAGCATTTT.

The CDR3 DNA reads as TGTGCCAGCAGCTTAGAAGCGGGTAAATTTGAGCAGTTCTTC. Protein product: CASSLEAGKFEQFF. V and J are TRBV5-4 and TRBJ2-1; D is perhaps TRBD2 (6 bases). V was trimmed by 2 bases and J by 9 bases, leaving 15 bases between them. CDR1 and CDR2 (germline): SGHNT, YYREEE (reference sequence). The CDR3 length is 14 residues.